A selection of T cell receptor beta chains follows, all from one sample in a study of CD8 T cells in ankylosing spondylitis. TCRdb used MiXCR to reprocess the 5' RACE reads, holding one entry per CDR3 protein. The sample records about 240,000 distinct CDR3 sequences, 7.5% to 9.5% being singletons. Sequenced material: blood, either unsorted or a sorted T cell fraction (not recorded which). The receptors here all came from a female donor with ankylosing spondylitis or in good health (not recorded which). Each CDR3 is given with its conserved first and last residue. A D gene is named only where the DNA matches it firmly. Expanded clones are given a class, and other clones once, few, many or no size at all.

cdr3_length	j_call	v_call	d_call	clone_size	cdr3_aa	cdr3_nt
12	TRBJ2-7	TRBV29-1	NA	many	CSVTGLLHEQYF	TGCAGCGTAACAGGGTTACTACACGAGCAGTACTTC
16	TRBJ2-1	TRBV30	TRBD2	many	CAWSPRGLADYNEQFF	TGTGCCTGGAGTCCTCGGGGACTAGCGGACTACAATGAGCAGTTCTTC
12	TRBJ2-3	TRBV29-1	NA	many	CSFGRDTDTQYF	TGCAGCTTCGGGCGAGACACAGATACGCAGTATTTT
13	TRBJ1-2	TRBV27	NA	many	CASSLDRSLSYTF	TGTGCCAGCAGTTTAGACAGGTCTTTAAGCTACACCTTC
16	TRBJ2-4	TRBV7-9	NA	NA	CASSWGQRTLENIQYF	TGTGCCAGCAGCTGGGGGCAGAGGACCCTCGAGAACATTCAGTACTTC
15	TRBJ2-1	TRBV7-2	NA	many	CASSFGRASGSEQFF	TGTGCCAGCAGCTTCGGGCGAGCATCGGGGTCTGAGCAGTTCTTC
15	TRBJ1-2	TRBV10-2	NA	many	CASSEVGEQGYGYTF	TGCGCCAGCAGTGAGGTCGGGGAGCAAGGCTATGGCTACACCTTC
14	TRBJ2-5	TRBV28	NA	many	CASSLEQDQETQYF	TGTGCCAGCAGTTTGGAACAGGACCAAGAGACCCAGTACTTC
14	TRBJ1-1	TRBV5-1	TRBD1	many	CASSRQGGNPEAFF	TGCGCCAGCAGCAGGCAGGGGGGAAACCCTGAAGCTTTCTTT
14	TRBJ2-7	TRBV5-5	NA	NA	CASSLVGRSREQYF	TGTGCCAGCAGCTTGGTTGGACGTTCAAGGGAGCAGTACTTC
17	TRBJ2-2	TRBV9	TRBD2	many	CASSHSGGLASTGELFF	TGTGCCAGCAGCCATTCGGGGGGACTAGCTAGCACCGGGGAGCTGTTTTTT
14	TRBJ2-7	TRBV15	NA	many	CATSRVLLPYEQYF	TGTGCCACCAGCAGGGTTCTACTACCTTACGAGCAGTACTTC
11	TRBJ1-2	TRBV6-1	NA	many	CASSWASGYTF	TGTGCCAGCAGTTGGGCCTCTGGCTACACCTTC
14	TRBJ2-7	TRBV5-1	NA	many	CASSFSQGYYEQYF	TGCGCCAGCAGCTTTTCACAGGGCTACTACGAGCAGTACTTC
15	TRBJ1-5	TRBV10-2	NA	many	CASHEGGGSNQPQHF	TGCGCCAGCCATGAAGGGGGGGGTAGCAATCAGCCCCAGCATTTT
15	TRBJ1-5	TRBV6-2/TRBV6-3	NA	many	CASSPTDTSNQPQHF	TGTGCCAGCAGTCCCACTGATACTAGCAATCAGCCCCAGCATTTT
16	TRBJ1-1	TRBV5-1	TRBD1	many	CASSLLGQGDGTEAFF	TGCGCCAGCAGCTTGCTTGGACAGGGGGATGGAACTGAAGCTTTCTTT
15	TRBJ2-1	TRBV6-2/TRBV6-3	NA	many	CASSVLAYSYNEQFF	TGTGCCAGCAGTGTTCTAGCCTACTCCTACAATGAGCAGTTCTTC
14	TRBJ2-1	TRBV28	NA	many	CASSPPGAGGGQFF	TGTGCCAGCAGTCCCCCGGGGGCAGGGGGTGGGCAGTTCTTC
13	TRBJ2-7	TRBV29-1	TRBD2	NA	CSATSVLSYEQYF	TGCAGCGCGACTAGCGTACTCTCCTACGAGCAGTACTTC
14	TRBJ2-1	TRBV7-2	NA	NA	CASSPSPGAGEQFF	TGTGCCAGCAGCCCAAGCCCGGGGGCGGGAGAGCAGTTCTTC
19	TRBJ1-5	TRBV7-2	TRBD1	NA	CASSLAGGQGANSNQPQHF	TGTGCCAGCAGCTTAGCGGGGGGACAGGGGGCAAATAGCAATCAGCCCCAGCATTTT
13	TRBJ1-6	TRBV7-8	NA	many	CASSLFEGSPLHF	TGTGCCAGCAGCTTATTTGAGGGTTCACCCCTCCACTTT
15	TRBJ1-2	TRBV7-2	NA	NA	CASSFRGGRDLGYTF	TGTGCCAGCAGCTTTAGGGGGGGCCGGGATCTTGGCTACACCTTC
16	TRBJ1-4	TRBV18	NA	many	CASSRRVPSTNEKLFF	TGTGCCAGCTCACGACGGGTTCCGTCAACTAATGAAAAACTGTTTTTT